This T cell receptor (beta chain) was observed in a study of blood T cell repertoires in COVID-19. About the research overall: The analysed material was cDNA or gDNA that came from T cells, B-cell-depleted T cells, or PBMCs.

CDR3 length: 18 residues. J lost 0 bases, V lost 2 bases, and 9 bases had no gene match. Germline assignment: CDR1 SGHTA and CDR2 FQGTGA. Measured with immunoSEQ multiplex PCR; TCRdb has only the in-frame clones, and not every one. Altogether some 220,000 clones are present, 86% being singletons, with the ten largest covering about 4%. Sequencing was performed on PBMCs or T cells enriched from blood (not recorded which). The chain carries TRBV7-3 and TRBJ2-1; 8 bases align to TRBD2. This TCR derives from a woman in her thirties or forties with acute COVID-19. The CDR3 nucleotides read TGTGCCAGCAGCTTAGGTCTAGCGGGCCTCAGCTCCTACAATGAGCAGTTCTTC. Protein sequence: CASSLGLAGLSSYNEQFF. Using reference TRBV7-3 and TRBJ2-1 for the parts outside the CDR3, the full variable domain is GAGVSQTPSNKVTEKGKYVELRCDPISGHTALYWYRQSLGQGPEFLIYFQGTGAADDSGLPNDRFFAVRPEGSVSTLKIQRTERGDSAVYLCASSLGLAGLSSYNEQFFGPGTRLTVL.